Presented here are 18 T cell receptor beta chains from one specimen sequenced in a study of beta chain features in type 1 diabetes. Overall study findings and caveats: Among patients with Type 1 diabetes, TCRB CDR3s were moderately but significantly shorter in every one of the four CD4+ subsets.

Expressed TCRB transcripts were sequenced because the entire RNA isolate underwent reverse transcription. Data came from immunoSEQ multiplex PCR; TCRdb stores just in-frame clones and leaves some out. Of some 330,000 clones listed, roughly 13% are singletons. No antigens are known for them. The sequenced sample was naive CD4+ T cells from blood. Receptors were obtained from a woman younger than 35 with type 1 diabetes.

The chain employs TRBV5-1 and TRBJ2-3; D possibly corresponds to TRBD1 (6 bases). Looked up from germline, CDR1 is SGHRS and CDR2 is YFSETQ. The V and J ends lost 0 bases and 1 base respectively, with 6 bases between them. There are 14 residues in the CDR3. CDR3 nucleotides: TGCGCCAGCAGCTTGGAGGGGGGCACAGATACGCAGTATTTT. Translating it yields CASSLEGGTDTQYF.

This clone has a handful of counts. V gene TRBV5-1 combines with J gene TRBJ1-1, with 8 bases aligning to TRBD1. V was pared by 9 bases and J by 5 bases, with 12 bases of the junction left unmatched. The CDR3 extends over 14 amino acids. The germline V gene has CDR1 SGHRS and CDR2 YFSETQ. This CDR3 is CATKRSRQGTEAFF. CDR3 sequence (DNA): TGCGCCACGAAACGGAGCCGACAGGGGACTGAAGCTTTCTTT.

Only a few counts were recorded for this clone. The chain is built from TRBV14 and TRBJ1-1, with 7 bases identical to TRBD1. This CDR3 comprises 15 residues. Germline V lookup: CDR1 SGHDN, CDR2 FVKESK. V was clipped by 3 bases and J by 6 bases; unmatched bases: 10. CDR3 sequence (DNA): TGTGCCAGCAGCCACAGACAGGGCTTGAGACCTGAAGCTTTCTTT. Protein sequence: CASSHRQGLRPEAFF.

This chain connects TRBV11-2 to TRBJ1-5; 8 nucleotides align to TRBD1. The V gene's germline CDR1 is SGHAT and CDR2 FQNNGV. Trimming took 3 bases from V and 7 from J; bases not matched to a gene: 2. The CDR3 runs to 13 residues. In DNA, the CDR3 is TGTGCCAGCAGCTTCCAGGGGGCGCAGCCCCAGCATTTT. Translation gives CASSFQGAQPQHF.

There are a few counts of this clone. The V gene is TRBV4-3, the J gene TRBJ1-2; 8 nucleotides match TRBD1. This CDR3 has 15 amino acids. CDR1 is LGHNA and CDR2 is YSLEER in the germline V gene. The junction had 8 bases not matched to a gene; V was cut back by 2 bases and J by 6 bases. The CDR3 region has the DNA TGCGCCAGCAGCCAAAACCTCCGGGGACAGGATGGCTACACCTTC. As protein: CASSQNLRGQDGYTF.

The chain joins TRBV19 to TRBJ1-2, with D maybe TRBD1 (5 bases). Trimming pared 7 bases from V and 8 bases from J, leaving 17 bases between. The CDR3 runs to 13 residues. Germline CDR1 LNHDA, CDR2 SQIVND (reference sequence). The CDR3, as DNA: TGTGCCAGTACCCCGACAGCGAATGTGGGCTACACCTTC. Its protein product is CASTPTANVGYTF.

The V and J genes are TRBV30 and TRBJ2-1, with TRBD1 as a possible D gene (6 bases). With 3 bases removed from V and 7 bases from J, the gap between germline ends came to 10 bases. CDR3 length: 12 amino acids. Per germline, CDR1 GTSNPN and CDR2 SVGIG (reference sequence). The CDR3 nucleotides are TGTGCCTGGAGGAGAACAGGGAATGAGCAGTTCTTC. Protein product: CAWRRTGNEQFF.

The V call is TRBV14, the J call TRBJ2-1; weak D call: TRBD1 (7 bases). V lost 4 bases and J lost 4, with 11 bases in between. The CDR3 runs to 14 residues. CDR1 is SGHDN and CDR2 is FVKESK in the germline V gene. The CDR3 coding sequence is TGTGCCAGCAGCCTGCGGGGACAGTACAATGAGCAGTTCTTC. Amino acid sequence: CASSLRGQYNEQFF.

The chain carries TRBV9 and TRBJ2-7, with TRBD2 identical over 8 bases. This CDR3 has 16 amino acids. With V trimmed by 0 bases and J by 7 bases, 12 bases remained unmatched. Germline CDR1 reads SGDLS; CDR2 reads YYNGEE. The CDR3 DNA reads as TGTGCCAGCAGCGTAGAGGTTAGCGGGGCGACTACGGAGCAGTACTTC. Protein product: CASSVEVSGATTEQYF.

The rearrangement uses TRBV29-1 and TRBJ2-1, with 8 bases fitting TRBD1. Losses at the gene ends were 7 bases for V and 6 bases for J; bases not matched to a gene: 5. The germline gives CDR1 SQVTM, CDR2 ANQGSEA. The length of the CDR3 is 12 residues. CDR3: CSGWTGTNEQFF. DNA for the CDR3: TGCAGCGGATGGACAGGGACCAATGAGCAGTTCTTC.

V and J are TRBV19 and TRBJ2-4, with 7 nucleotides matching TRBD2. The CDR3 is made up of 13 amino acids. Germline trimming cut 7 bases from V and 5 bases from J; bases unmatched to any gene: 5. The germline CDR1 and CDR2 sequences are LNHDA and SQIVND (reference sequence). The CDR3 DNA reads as TGTGCCAGTACCCCGGGAGGCCAAAACATTCAGTACTTC. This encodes CASTPGGQNIQYF.

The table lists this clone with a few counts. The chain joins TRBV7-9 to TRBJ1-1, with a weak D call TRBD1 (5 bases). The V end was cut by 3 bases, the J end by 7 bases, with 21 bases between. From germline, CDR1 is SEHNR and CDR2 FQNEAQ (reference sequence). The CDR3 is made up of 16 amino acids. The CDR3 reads CASSLDGQPRMFEAFF. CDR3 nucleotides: TGTGCCAGCAGCTTGGACGGACAACCGAGAATGTTTGAAGCTTTCTTT.

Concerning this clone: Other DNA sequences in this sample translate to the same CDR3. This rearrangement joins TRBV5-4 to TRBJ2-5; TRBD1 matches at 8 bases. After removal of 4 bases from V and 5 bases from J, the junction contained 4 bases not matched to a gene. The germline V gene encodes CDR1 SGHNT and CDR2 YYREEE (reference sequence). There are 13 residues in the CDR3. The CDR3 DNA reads TGTGCCAGCAGCCCGGACAGGGCGGAGACCCAGTACTTC. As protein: CASSPDRAETQYF.

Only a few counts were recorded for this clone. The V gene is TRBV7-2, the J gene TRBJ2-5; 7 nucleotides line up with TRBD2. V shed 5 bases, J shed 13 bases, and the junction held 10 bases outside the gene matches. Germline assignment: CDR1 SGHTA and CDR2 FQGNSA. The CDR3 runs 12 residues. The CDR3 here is CASSNFGGVLYF. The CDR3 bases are TGTGCCAGCAGCAATTTTGGGGGGGTTCTGTACTTC.

The CDR3 nucleotides read TGTGCCAGCAGTCGCCCCTTCCGGACAGGGGAGAATGAGCAGTTCTTC. It encodes CASSRPFRTGENEQFF. V usage is TRBV6-4 and J usage is TRBJ2-1, with 9 bases matching TRBD1. With 5 bases clipped from V and 7 bases from J, the junction kept 12 bases outside the gene matches. The germline gives CDR1 MRHNA, CDR2 SNTAGT. The CDR3 length is 16 residues.

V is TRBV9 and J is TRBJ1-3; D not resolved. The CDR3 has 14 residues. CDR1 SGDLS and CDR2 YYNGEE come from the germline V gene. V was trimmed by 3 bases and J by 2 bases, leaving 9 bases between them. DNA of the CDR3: TGTGCCAGCAGCGCAGCAGGTCCTGGAAACACCATATATTTT. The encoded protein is CASSAAGPGNTIYF.

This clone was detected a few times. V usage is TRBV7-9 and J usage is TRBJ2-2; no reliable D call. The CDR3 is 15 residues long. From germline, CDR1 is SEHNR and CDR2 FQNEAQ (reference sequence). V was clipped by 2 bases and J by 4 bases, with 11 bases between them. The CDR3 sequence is CASSLMTRGTGELFF. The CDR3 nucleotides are TGTGCCAGCAGCTTAATGACGAGAGGCACCGGGGAGCTGTTTTTT.

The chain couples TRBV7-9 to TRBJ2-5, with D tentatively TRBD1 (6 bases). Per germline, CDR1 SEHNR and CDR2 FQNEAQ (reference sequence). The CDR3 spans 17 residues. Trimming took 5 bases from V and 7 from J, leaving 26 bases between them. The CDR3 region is CASSQLPDSQGYVTQYF. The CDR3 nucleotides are TGTGCCAGCAGCCAATTGCCCGACAGCCAGGGGTATGTGACCCAGTACTTC. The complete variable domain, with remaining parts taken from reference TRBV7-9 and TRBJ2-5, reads DTGVSQNPRHKITKRGQNVTFRCDPISEHNRLYWYRQTLGQGPEFLTYFQNEAQLEKSRLLSDRFSAERPKGSFSTLEIQRTEQGDSAMYLCASSQLPDSQGYVTQYFGPGTRLLVL.